This record covers a single T cell receptor beta chain. What it recognizes is unknown. CD45RO-negative CD8 cells positively selected for CCR7 made up the naive population, which excluded terminally differentiated effector memory CD45RA+ cells. This sample was included in a study of shared clonotypes between healthy human individuals. Notes on the study in general: Clonotype sharing among the donors was expected to vary with sequencing depth. Sharing across four donors was highest in naive CD4 (roughly 5%) and lowest in memory CD8 (approximately 0.4%). In contrast to clonotypes shared by all four donors, non-shared clonotypes had lower generation probabilities.

Some clones are missing from TCRdb's copy, which holds only in-frame ones; the method was immunoSEQ multiplex PCR. The sample yields hundreds of thousands of clones, around 90% seen once. This receptor was identified in a man between 25 and 39 years old in good health. The sequenced sample consisted of naive CD8+ T cells sorted from blood.

In DNA form, the CDR3 reads TGCAGCGTTGAAGTTTTGGACGAGCTCCAAGAGACCCAGTACTTC. This translates into CSVEVLDELQETQYF. The chain uses TRBV29-1 and TRBJ2-5; D remains unclear. This CDR3 spans 15 amino acids. V was pared by 1 base and J by 1 base, with 13 bases between. Germline CDR1 SQVTM, CDR2 ANQGSEA.